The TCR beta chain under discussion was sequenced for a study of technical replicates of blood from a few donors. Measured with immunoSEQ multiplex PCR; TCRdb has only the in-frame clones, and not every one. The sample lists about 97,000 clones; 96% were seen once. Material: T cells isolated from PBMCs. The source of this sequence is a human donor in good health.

The CDR3 loop reads CASSQRVAGVDLDGELFF. In nucleotides, the CDR3 is TGCGCCAGCAGCCAAAGAGTAGCCGGGGTTGACTTAGACGGGGAGCTGTTTTTT. This sequence joins TRBV4-3 and TRBJ2-2; the D gene is possibly TRBD2 (5 bases). Looked up from germline, CDR1 is LGHNA and CDR2 is YSLEER. The CDR3 has 18 amino acids. Trimming left V 2 bases short and J 7 bases short, with 23 bases between.